The clone carrying this T cell receptor beta chain is labeled medium-sized. Its antigen is not known. The germline V and J ends were trimmed by 7 bases and 3 bases, with 10 bases remaining between them. CDR1 is MNHEY, CDR2 SMNVEV, per germline (reference sequence). The CDR3 consists of 12 residues. These data are taken from a study of early T cells in non-severe SARS-CoV-2 infection. Overall study: Unsorted whole-blood RNA was sequenced in bulk, leaving chains unpaired.

Each CDR3 protein is one row after TCRdb ran MiXCR on the 5' RACE reads. This sample has roughly 61,000 distinct CDR3 sequences, with 8% to 10% found just once. General study results and limits: Missing private and CD4 specificities, VDJdb matching favored anti-spike CD8 responses.

The clonotype was recovered from an adult who was a healthcare worker with PCR-confirmed SARS-CoV-2 infection or an uninfected control (not recorded which). Input material: whole blood. The chain combines TRBV27 with TRBJ2-7, with a weak D call TRBD1 (6 bases). DNA for the CDR3: TGTGCCAGCACGGACAGCCGCTACGAGCAGTACTTC. This translates into CASTDSRYEQYF.